This is a list of T cell receptor beta chains from one sample in a study of metastatic and nonmetastatic thyroid tumors. TCRdb re-clonotyped the PCR reads via MiXCR. The table lists 5,700 or so clones, 30% to 45% of them singletons. The sequenced material came from adjacent normal tissue. These receptors originate from a female donor with papillary thyroid cancer or a benign thyroid nodule (not recorded which). Some clones in this sample may be carry-over from other donors' samples. The CDR3 runs from the conserved cysteine through the conserved F or W. The D gene is left open where the match is weak. A row's size may be missing; if present it is once, few, many or a size class.

v_call: TRBV27; clone_size: -; d_call: TRBD2; j_call: TRBJ2-3; cdr3_nt: TGTGCCAGCAGTCTAGCGGGAGCCGGAGATACGCAGTATTTT; cdr3_aa: CASSLAGAGDTQYF
v_call: TRBV30; clone_size: few; d_call: -; j_call: TRBJ2-1; cdr3_nt: TGTGCCTCAGGCGGTTACAATGAGCAGTTCTTC; cdr3_aa: CASGGYNEQFF
v_call: TRBV6-5; clone_size: few; d_call: -; j_call: TRBJ2-3; cdr3_nt: TGTGCCAGCAGTTACTCGAGTATACTGTTTAACACAGATACGCAGTATTTT; cdr3_aa: CASSYSSILFNTDTQYF
v_call: TRBV30; clone_size: -; d_call: -; j_call: TRBJ2-2; cdr3_nt: TGTGCCTGGAGTGGGGGGACCAACACCGGGGAGCTGTTTTTT; cdr3_aa: CAWSGGTNTGELFF
v_call: TRBV24-1; clone_size: few; d_call: TRBD2; j_call: TRBJ2-1; cdr3_nt: TGTGCCACCAGTGATACTAGCGGGAGGATCGACAATGAGCAGTTCTTC; cdr3_aa: CATSDTSGRIDNEQFF
v_call: TRBV12-3/TRBV12-4; clone_size: -; d_call: -; j_call: TRBJ2-1; cdr3_nt: TGTGCCAGCAGTTTCGGGAGCTCCTACAATGAGCAGTTCTTC; cdr3_aa: CASSFGSSYNEQFF
v_call: TRBV28; clone_size: few; d_call: TRBD2; j_call: TRBJ2-6; cdr3_nt: TGTGCCAGCAGTTTAAGGCTAGCGGGAGGGCTATCTGGGGCCAACGTCCTGACTTTC; cdr3_aa: CASSLRLAGGLSGANVLTF
v_call: TRBV6-4; clone_size: -; d_call: -; j_call: TRBJ2-1; cdr3_nt: TGTGCCAGCAGTGACCCAGGGATCCGGATCAATGAGCAGTTCTTC; cdr3_aa: CASSDPGIRINEQFF
v_call: TRBV11-2; clone_size: -; d_call: TRBD2; j_call: TRBJ2-3; cdr3_nt: TGTGCCAGCAGCTTGGGGTGGCGGGAGCAGGTAGATACGCAGTATTTT; cdr3_aa: CASSLGWREQVDTQYF
v_call: TRBV27; clone_size: few; d_call: -; j_call: TRBJ1-4; cdr3_nt: TGTGCCAGCAGGGGGCGGATTCATGAAAAACTGTTTTTT; cdr3_aa: CASRGRIHEKLFF
v_call: TRBV6-1; clone_size: -; d_call: -; j_call: TRBJ2-7; cdr3_nt: TGTGCCAGCAGAAACCAAGGGGGGACAGCCGAGCAGTACTTC; cdr3_aa: CASRNQGGTAEQYF
v_call: TRBV12-3/TRBV12-4; clone_size: -; d_call: -; j_call: TRBJ2-1; cdr3_nt: TGTGCCAGCAGTTTGGGTAGTGAGGCTTCCTTC; cdr3_aa: CASSLGSEASF
v_call: TRBV3-1; clone_size: -; d_call: -; j_call: TRBJ1-4; cdr3_nt: TGTGCCAGCAGCCAAGGGCCTAATGAAAAACTGTTTTTT; cdr3_aa: CASSQGPNEKLFF
v_call: TRBV5-6; clone_size: -; d_call: TRBD1; j_call: TRBJ1-1; cdr3_nt: TGTGCCAGCAGCTCGGAAGGGACAGGGAACCTGAACACTGAAGCTTTCTTT; cdr3_aa: CASSSEGTGNLNTEAFF
v_call: TRBV20-1; clone_size: -; d_call: TRBD2; j_call: TRBJ2-2; cdr3_nt: TGCAGTGCTAGACCTAGCGGGTTCACCGGGGAGCTGTTTTTT; cdr3_aa: CSARPSGFTGELFF
v_call: TRBV11-1; clone_size: -; d_call: TRBD1; j_call: TRBJ2-3; cdr3_nt: TGTGCCAGCAGCTACACCGGGACAGGCTTCACAGATACGCAGTATTTT; cdr3_aa: CASSYTGTGFTDTQYF
v_call: TRBV20-1; clone_size: -; d_call: -; j_call: TRBJ2-5; cdr3_nt: TGCAGTGCTAGAGACCCGAGACAGGGGAGGGGGCAAGAGACCCAGTACTTC; cdr3_aa: CSARDPRQGRGQETQYF
v_call: TRBV12-3/TRBV12-4; clone_size: -; d_call: TRBD1; j_call: TRBJ1-2; cdr3_nt: TGTGCCAGCAGTGCCGGGACAGGGTATGGCTACACCTTC; cdr3_aa: CASSAGTGYGYTF
v_call: TRBV5-6; clone_size: -; d_call: TRBD1; j_call: TRBJ1-1; cdr3_nt: TGTGCCAGCAGTCCTACAGGGGACACTGAAGCTTTCTTT; cdr3_aa: CASSPTGDTEAFF
v_call: TRBV12-3/TRBV12-4; clone_size: -; d_call: TRBD1; j_call: TRBJ1-2; cdr3_nt: TGTGCCAGCAGTTTTGTGGACAGGGTGGATGGCTACACCTTC; cdr3_aa: CASSFVDRVDGYTF
v_call: TRBV20-1; clone_size: -; d_call: TRBD2; j_call: TRBJ2-7; cdr3_nt: TGCAGTGCTACTCCTAGCGGTAACTACGAGCAGTACTTC; cdr3_aa: CSATPSGNYEQYF
v_call: TRBV11-3; clone_size: once; d_call: -; j_call: TRBJ1-2; cdr3_nt: TGTGCCAGCAGCCAAGAGGCCGGGACCTATGGCTACACCTTC; cdr3_aa: CASSQEAGTYGYTF
v_call: TRBV6-5; clone_size: -; d_call: TRBD1; j_call: TRBJ1-4; cdr3_nt: TGTGCCAGCCGACAGGGAGTCGAAGAAAAACTGTTTTTT; cdr3_aa: CASRQGVEEKLFF
v_call: TRBV10-3; clone_size: medium-sized; d_call: TRBD2; j_call: TRBJ2-4; cdr3_nt: TGTGCCATCAGTGACTCCGGGACTAGCGGGGGGGCTAAAAACATTCAGTACTTC; cdr3_aa: CAISDSGTSGGAKNIQYF
v_call: TRBV6-5; clone_size: -; d_call: TRBD1; j_call: TRBJ1-2; cdr3_nt: TGTGCCAGCAGTTATGGGACAGGGAGTGGCTACACCTTC; cdr3_aa: CASSYGTGSGYTF
v_call: TRBV4-1; clone_size: -; d_call: -; j_call: TRBJ2-7; cdr3_nt: TGCGCCAGCAGCCAAGACCCAACAAGCTCCTACGAGCAGTACTTC; cdr3_aa: CASSQDPTSSYEQYF
v_call: TRBV3-1; clone_size: -; d_call: -; j_call: TRBJ2-7; cdr3_nt: TGTGCCAGCAGCCGGTCAGGGTACGAGCAGTACTTC; cdr3_aa: CASSRSGYEQYF